This paragraph reports one TCR beta chain. At least ten counts were recorded for this clonotype. What this receptor recognizes is not known. Qualities for individual bases were not recorded, and no much larger clone is one base off. This sample is part of a study of T-cell reconstitution after alpha-beta-depleted transplantation in children (dated by TCRdb to the mid-2010s). Regarding the study in general: Using TCR repertoire profiling, the study quantitatively followed how T-cell immune reconstitution unfolded in children after TCRalphabeta/CD19-depleted allogeneic hematopoietic cell transplantation. Overall results and qualifications from the work: In some patients, high TCRbeta diversity at day 60 was attributed to recipient T cells and intrathymic progenitors that had survived conditioning. Apparently early alphabetaT-cell count recovery about two months after transplant reportedly relied on only several hundred rapidly expanded clones derived from non-depleted graft cells. Over subsequent months, a decline in hyperexpanded clone frequencies was noted, and after one year, T-cell counts and TCRbeta diversity were mostly ascribed to newly produced T cells.

The sample's treatment or condition label, in plain terms: allogeneic hematopoietic cell transplantation with graft depleted of TCRalphabeta T cells and CD19 B cells. Transplant recipients were children who received TCRalphabeta/CD19-depleted allogeneic hematopoietic cell grafts. The method was PCR. The data were produced on an Illumina HiSeq 2500. To normalize quantification of the TCRbeta repertoire, the TCR libraries were built with molecular barcoding that relied on unique molecular identifiers. TCRdb redid the processing of the public reads, applying fastp at Q25 and MiXCR, and retained in-frame beta chains. Merged by CDR3 protein, the rows form single entries marked with the most common genes and DNA. The sample table shows hundreds of thousands of distinct CDR3 sequences, and approximately 10% are seen once. The ten largest clones capture about a quarter of the sample. This receptor was identified in a male patient between 2 and 9 years old who had a stem cell transplant for chronic granulomatous disease, so the T cells may come from the graft donor. Sequences were derived from peripheral blood, sampled 180 days after TCRalphabeta/CD19-depleted stem cell transplant.

The CDR3 sequence is CASSLWTRSSYEQYF. The DNA sequence reads TGTGCCAGCAGTTTATGGACAAGGAGCTCCTACGAGCAGTACTTC. The rearrangement joined TRBV28 to TRBJ2-7; the D gene cannot be named for sure. V is pared back by 0 bases and J by 0 bases, with 9 bases lying between the germline termini. In the germline V gene, CDR1 corresponds to MDHEN and CDR2 to SYDVKM. The CDR3 sequence holds 15 residues, the cysteine and phenylalanine included. Left in the record is the CDR3 DNA by itself, 45 bases read in frame from the first base.